Following are 15 T cell receptor beta chains from one sample sequenced in a study of T cell repertoires in cytomegalovirus infection. MiXCR, applied by TCRdb to the reads, yields one record per CDR3 protein. The table includes some 300,000 distinct CDR3 sequences, about 13% detected once. Sequencing was performed on PBMCs. Receptors originate from a human donor in good health (CMV status not recorded). Some clones in this sample may be carry-over from other donors' samples.

Ten or more counts support this clonotype. V usage is TRBV7-9 and J usage is TRBJ1-5; tentative D call: TRBD1 (6 bases). Trimming shortened V by 6 bases and J by 0 bases, and 18 bases separated the two germline ends. CDR1 is SEHNR, CDR2 FQNEAQ, per germline (reference sequence). The CDR3 consists of 17 residues. The CDR3 is CASSHAEGDSSNQPQHF. CDR3 coding DNA: TGTGCCAGCAGTCACGCGGAGGGGGATAGTAGCAATCAGCCCCAGCATTTT.

This clonotype was seen repeatedly, ten times or more. CDR3 region: CASSLLLKGNTGELFF. CDR3 bases: TGTGCCAGCAGCCTACTACTTAAAGGAAACACCGGGGAGCTGTTTTTT. The chain is built from TRBV11-2 and TRBJ2-2; D unresolved. The germline CDR1 and CDR2 sequences are SGHAT and FQNNGV. V lost 5 bases and J lost 2, with 15 bases in between. This CDR3 region has 16 residues.

This clonotype appeared many times. The CDR3 coding sequence is TGCAGTGCTAGAGACGGAGCGGGAGGGGAAGCAGATACGCAGTATTTT. It encodes CSARDGAGGEADTQYF. The chain uses TRBV20-1 and TRBJ2-3, with TRBD2 matching 10 bases. J gave up 4 bases and V 0 bases, and 7 bases lay outside the gene matches. CDR3 length: 16 residues. Germline assignment: CDR1 DFQATT and CDR2 SNEGSKA (reference sequence).

The rearrangement joins TRBV2 to TRBJ2-2; 8 bases fit TRBD1. Trimming cost V 0 bases and J 7 bases; bases outside gene matches: 7. The CDR3 loop spans 16 amino acids. CDR1 and CDR2 (germline): SNHLY, FYNNEI. CDR3 loop: CASSEAWTGSGGELFF. For the CDR3, the DNA is TGTGCCAGCAGTGAAGCTTGGACAGGGAGTGGCGGGGAGCTGTTTTTT.

The chain is built from TRBV7-2 and TRBJ2-5; TRBD2 might be the D (5 bases). The CDR3 consists of 16 residues. Germline CDR1 and CDR2: SGHTA and FQGNSA. V lost 2 bases, J lost 1 base, and 14 bases lay in between. In DNA, the CDR3 is TGTGCCAGCAGCTTACCGACTACGAAGTCCCAAGAGACCCAGTACTTC. Its protein product is CASSLPTTKSQETQYF.

This clonotype was seen a handful of times. V gene TRBV10-1 combines with J gene TRBJ2-5; 9 bases line up with TRBD1. The junction had 6 bases not matched to a gene; V was cut back by 3 bases and J by 1 base. Germline CDR1 reads WNHNN; CDR2 reads SYGVQD (reference sequence). CDR3 length equals 16 residues. The DNA of the CDR3 is TGCGCCAGCAGTGAAGGACAGGGGAACGGCCAAGAGACCCAGTACTTC. This translates into CASSEGQGNGQETQYF.

The chain carries TRBV20-1 and TRBJ2-3; 7 bases fit TRBD2. CDR1 is DFQATT, CDR2 SNEGSKA, per germline (reference sequence). This CDR3 is 14 amino acids long. Trimming at V came to 1 base and at J to 4 bases, leaving 5 bases not matched to a gene. The CDR3 DNA sequence: TGCAGTGCTAGAGGACTAGCTGTTCCAGATACGCAGTATTTT. Amino acid sequence: CSARGLAVPDTQYF.

This clonotype was observed many times. The chain links TRBV7-2 to TRBJ1-3, with 8 bases that match TRBD1. The CDR3 is 15 amino acids. Per the germline V gene, CDR1 is SGHTA and CDR2 is FQGNSA. J gave up 4 bases and V 3 bases, and 5 bases lay outside the gene matches. This chain's CDR3 is CASSLDRVSGNTIYF. The CDR3 nucleotides are TGTGCCAGCAGCTTGGACAGGGTATCGGGAAACACCATATATTTT.

In this sample, this clonotype turned up many times. V usage is TRBV7-9 and J usage is TRBJ1-2, with TRBD1 matching 9 bases. This CDR3 is built from 15 residues. Losses at the gene ends were 5 bases for V and 5 bases for J; bases not matched to a gene: 9. Looked up from germline, CDR1 is SEHNR and CDR2 is FQNEAQ (reference sequence). CDR3 sequence: CASSKSDRGGYGYTF. Written as DNA, the CDR3 is TGTGCCAGCAGCAAATCGGACAGGGGCGGGTATGGCTACACCTTC.

This clonotype was found a few times. The chain has TRBV6-4 and TRBJ2-1; D gene unclear. CDR1 and CDR2 from the germline V gene are MRHNA and SNTAGT. The length of the CDR3 is 14 residues. V was shortened by 4 bases and J by 4 bases, with 11 bases between the two germline ends. CDR3 coding DNA: TGTGCCAGCAGTGTAGGAGAACTTTACAATGAGCAGTTCTTC. Amino acid sequence: CASSVGELYNEQFF.

The V and J genes are TRBV29-1 and TRBJ2-3; 12 nucleotides agree with TRBD2. From germline, CDR1 is SQVTM and CDR2 ANQGSEA. The ends lost 5 bases at V and 2 bases at J; junction bases unmatched: 5. CDR3 length equals 15 residues. Here the CDR3 DNA reads TGCAGCGTTCATCTAGCGGGGGGGCTCACAGATACGCAGTATTTT. Amino acid sequence: CSVHLAGGLTDTQYF.

This clonotype was seen a few times. The V gene is TRBV6-6, the J gene TRBJ1-5; perhaps TRBD1 as D (6 bases). CDR1 is MNHNY, CDR2 SVGAGI, per germline (reference sequence). The V end lost 8 bases, the J end lost 9 bases, and 17 bases lay between the germline ends. The length of the CDR3 is 13 residues. The CDR3 region is CASSGGGERPQHF. CDR3 DNA: TGTGCCAGCTCGGGTGGGGGCGAGCGGCCCCAGCATTTT.

This clonotype has at least ten counts. This chain connects TRBV7-2 to TRBJ2-3; TRBD2 agrees at 12 bases. The CDR3 is 18 amino acids. V was pared by 3 bases and J by 2 bases, with 9 bases of the junction left unmatched. Per germline, CDR1 SGHTA and CDR2 FQGNSA. The CDR3 here is CASSFAKTSGGITDTQYF. DNA for the CDR3: TGTGCCAGCAGCTTCGCTAAGACTAGCGGGGGAATCACAGATACGCAGTATTTT.

Regarding this clonotype: A read error may produce the germline difference seen at one junction end. The chain recombines TRBV7-3 with TRBJ2-1; TRBD1 matches at 7 bases. Germline V gene lookup returns CDR1 SGHTA and CDR2 FQGTGA. The CDR3 is 13 amino acids. The CDR3 DNA reads TGTGCCAGCAGCTTCTCACCGAGACAGGGCGAACACTTC. This translates into CASSFSPRQGEHF.

The chain has TRBV6-8 and TRBJ2-3; 7 positions agree with TRBD2. The CDR3 is 13 amino acids. Losses at the gene ends were 6 bases for V and 5 bases for J; bases not matched to a gene: 5. Germline V CDR1 and CDR2: MNHGY, SAAAGT. The CDR3 sequence: CASSRTSLDTQYF. The CDR3 DNA reads TGTGCCAGCAGCCGGACTAGTTTAGATACGCAGTATTTT.